This paragraph covers one T cell receptor (beta chain) sequence. These data belong to a study of shared clonotypes between healthy human individuals. The CDR3 totals 14 residues. After removal of 3 bases from V and 8 bases from J, the junction contained 8 bases not matched to a gene. Looked up from germline, CDR1 is LNHDA and CDR2 is SQIVND (reference sequence). For unsorted samples, genomic DNA was extracted from roughly 95 million PBMCs. Across several immunoSEQ plates, the genomic DNA of each subset was split evenly. Tens of thousands of T cell genomes, or approximately 290 ng DNA, went into replicate PCRs of unsorted PBMC. Methods used by the authors: Filtering differed, since immunoSEQ gave only junction sequences and no quality scores. The repertoire was sequenced with immunoSEQ multiplex PCR; TCRdb's copy has only in-frame clones and lacks some. That table furnishes V, J and clone size, whereas the DNA furnished D and trimming. Counted here are around 500,000 clones, roughly 78% occurring once; the ten biggest clones make up 12%.

This sequence joins TRBV19 and TRBJ1-2; TRBD1 aligns across 8 bases. The receptor's source is a woman aged 40-49 years in good health. Some clones in this sample may be carry-over from other donors' samples. Specimen: PBMCs. As DNA, the CDR3 is TGTGCCAGTAGTATCAGGGGGCAAATTGTAGGCTACACCTTC. This sequence encodes CASSIRGQIVGYTF.